The 26 T cell receptor beta chains given below trace back to one sample, sequenced in a study of blood T cell repertoires in COVID-19. Clones were sequenced by immunoSEQ multiplex PCR, and TCRdb holds only the in-frame ones, with some missing. The sample lists 35,000 to 55,000 clones, around 83% occurring once. Sample: peripheral blood. Every receptor here comes from a man aged 60 to 69 with active COVID-19.

This chain connects TRBV11-2 to TRBJ2-7, with a tentative D call TRBD1 (5 bases). Germline V gene data show CDR1 as SGHAT and CDR2 as FQNNGV. Deletions cut 0 bases from V and 6 bases from J, with 9 bases between. CDR3 length: 13 residues. CDR3 nucleotide sequence: TGTGCCAGCAGCTTAGATAGGGGTAGCGAGCAGTACTTC. Amino acid sequence: CASSLDRGSEQYF.

This rearrangement joins TRBV18 to TRBJ2-1; 10 bases match TRBD2. The CDR3 contains 20 residues. V dropped 4 bases and J dropped 0; count of bases not matched to a gene: 15. The germline CDR1 and CDR2 sequences are KGHSH and LQKENI. CDR3: CASSLSLAGESPSSYNEQFF. In DNA form, the CDR3 reads TGTGCCAGCTCACTTAGTCTAGCGGGGGAGAGCCCAAGCTCCTACAATGAGCAGTTCTTC.

This clone was counted between two and nine times. The chain couples TRBV6-6 to TRBJ1-6, with 8 nucleotides matching TRBD1. This CDR3 contains 15 residues. V was clipped by 6 bases and J by 9 bases; unmatched bases: 10. Germline V gene sequence: CDR1 MNHNY, CDR2 SVGAGI (reference sequence). The CDR3 nucleotides read TGTGCCAGCAGCATCTCGGACAGGGCCGGTTCACCCCTCCACTTT. This sequence encodes CASSISDRAGSPLHF.

The V call is TRBV29-1, the J call TRBJ2-1, with 11 bases matching TRBD2. CDR3 length: 15 amino acids. Per the germline V gene, CDR1 is SQVTM and CDR2 is ANQGSEA. The V gene end was trimmed by 1 base and the J gene end by 4 bases; junction bases not matched to a gene: 3. CDR3 in DNA: TGCAGCGTTGAAGGCCTAGCGGGGGGATACAATGAGCAGTTCTTC. This codes for CSVEGLAGGYNEQFF.

The chain has TRBV6-4 and TRBJ1-2, with a tentative D call TRBD1 (6 bases). Germline V lookup: CDR1 MRHNA, CDR2 SNTAGT. The CDR3 length is 13 residues. Trimming pared 6 bases from V and 4 bases from J, leaving 12 bases between. CDR3 loop: CASSPGGSYGYTF. CDR3 nucleotide sequence: TGTGCCAGCAGCCCGGGGGGCAGCTATGGCTACACCTTC.

This clone was recorded once. The chain uses TRBV7-2 and TRBJ2-7; 7 nucleotides align to TRBD1. Germline V gene sequence: CDR1 SGHTA, CDR2 FQGNSA. CDR3 size: 13 residues. The junction had 3 bases not matched to a gene; V was cut back by 3 bases and J by 4 bases. CDR3 in DNA: TGTGCCAGCAGCTTCGACAGGGATTACGAGCAGTACTTC. This sequence encodes CASSFDRDYEQYF.

The DNA for the CDR3 is TGCGCCAGCAGCCAAGAATCAGGGGGAGAGCCCCAGCATTTT. This gives the protein CASSQESGGEPQHF. The genes are TRBV4-3 and TRBJ1-5; TRBD1 aligns across 7 bases. Germline CDR1 and CDR2: LGHNA and YSLEER. Trimming removed 0 bases from V and 8 bases from J; junction bases left unmatched: 4. The CDR3 has 14 residues.

This CDR3 is CASSLLTGDIYGYTF. DNA of the CDR3: TGTGCCAGCAGTTTATTAACAGGGGACATCTATGGCTACACCTTC. The rearrangement links TRBV28 to TRBJ1-2; TRBD1 matches 7 bases. The ends lost 1 base at V and 4 bases at J; junction bases unmatched: 6. Per germline, CDR1 MDHEN and CDR2 SYDVKM. The CDR3 has 15 amino acids.

This clone occurred a few times. The chain combines TRBV7-9 with TRBJ2-5; the D is unclear. CDR1 is SEHNR, CDR2 FQNEAQ, per germline (reference sequence). This CDR3 has 14 residues. V was trimmed by 1 base and J by 0 bases, leaving 6 bases between them. The CDR3 region is CASSLGSNQETQYF. CDR3 in DNA: TGTGCCAGCAGCTTAGGTAGTAACCAAGAGACCCAGTACTTC.

The genes are TRBV7-9 and TRBJ2-7; D is perhaps TRBD1 (6 bases). The ends were cut back, 4 bases at V and 0 bases at J, with 13 bases in the middle. The CDR3 has 15 residues. Per the germline V gene, CDR1 is SEHNR and CDR2 is FQNEAQ (reference sequence). CDR3 in amino acids: CASSSDSRYSYEQYF. The CDR3 nucleotides are TGTGCCAGCAGCTCGGACAGTCGTTACTCCTACGAGCAGTACTTC.

V gene TRBV13 combines with J gene TRBJ1-5, with D tentatively TRBD1 (5 bases). Germline CDR1 and CDR2: PRHDT and FYEKMQ (reference sequence). Trimming took off 0 bases at V and 4 bases at J, with 7 bases between the two ends. The CDR3 has 14 residues. CDR3 coding DNA: TGTGCCAGCAGCTTAGGCGGGGGTAATCAGCCCCAGCATTTT. This sequence encodes CASSLGGGNQPQHF. The entire variable domain, with the rest obtained from reference TRBV13 and TRBJ1-5, is as follows: AAGVIQSPRHLIKEKRETATLKCYPIPRHDTVYWYQQGPGQDPQFLISFYEKMQSDKGSIPDRFSAQQFSDYHSELNMSSLELGDSALYFCASSLGGGNQPQHFGDGTRLSIL.

This rearrangement joins TRBV15 to TRBJ1-1; a possible D gene is TRBD1 (6 bases). CDR1 and CDR2 (germline): LNHNV, YYDKDF (reference sequence). CDR3 length: 15 amino acids. The V end was cut by 1 base, the J end by 1 base, with 10 bases between. The CDR3 is CATSRGAGANTEAFF. The CDR3 DNA sequence: TGTGCCACCAGCAGAGGTGCAGGGGCGAACACTGAAGCTTTCTTT.

This clone was detected only once. An end of the junction does not agree with germline; a read error may underlie this. The chain has TRBV7-7 and TRBJ2-5, with 8 bases fitting TRBD1. Germline V CDR1 and CDR2: SSHAT, FNYEAQ (reference sequence). The CDR3 has 16 amino acids. CDR3 sequence: CASSPARGRGQETQYF. The DNA for the CDR3 is TGTGCTAGCAGCCCAGCCAGGGGGCGCGGGCAAGAGACCCAGTACTTC.

The rearrangement uses TRBV5-4 and TRBJ2-1; a weak D match, TRBD2 (7 bases). The V end lost 0 bases, the J end lost 7 bases, and 20 bases lay between the germline ends. The CDR3 covers 17 residues. Germline assignment: CDR1 SGHNT and CDR2 YYREEE (reference sequence). As DNA, the CDR3 is TGTGCCAGCAGCTTGGGAGGAGGGGGAGGGGCGGCGAATGAGCAGTTCTTC. It yields the protein CASSLGGGGGAANEQFF.

This chain uses TRBV5-1 with TRBJ1-1; tentatively, D is TRBD1 (6 bases). From germline, CDR1 is SGHRS and CDR2 YFSETQ. V dropped 3 bases and J dropped 4 bases, with 19 bases sitting between them. The CDR3 runs to 16 residues. CDR3 sequence (DNA): TGCGCCAGCAGCTACGAGAGAACAGGGTTGGTCACTGAAGCTTTCTTT. Its protein product is CASSYERTGLVTEAFF.

CDR3 residues: CASSFGQGLTEAFF. Written as DNA, the CDR3 is TGTGCCAGCAGTTTCGGGCAGGGCCTCACTGAAGCTTTCTTT. This chain connects TRBV27 to TRBJ1-1; possible D gene TRBD1, 5 bases. Per germline, CDR1 MNHEY and CDR2 SMNVEV (reference sequence). CDR3 length equals 14 residues. The ends were cut back, 3 bases at V and 4 bases at J, with 12 bases in the middle.

The chain employs TRBV7-9 and TRBJ2-7; TRBD2 agrees at 10 bases. Trimming took 5 bases from V and 5 from J; bases not matched to a gene: 12. CDR1 is SEHNR and CDR2 is FQNEAQ in the germline V gene (reference sequence). The CDR3 has 16 amino acids. CDR3 amino acids: CASSHNPSGRDNEQYF. The CDR3 DNA is TGTGCCAGCAGCCATAACCCTAGCGGGAGAGACAACGAGCAGTACTTC.

The rearrangement uses TRBV7-6 and TRBJ1-4; TRBD1 matches 8 bases. The germline CDR1 and CDR2 sequences are SGHVS and FNYEAQ. The CDR3 is made up of 19 amino acids. J gave up 3 bases and V 0 bases, and 12 bases lay outside the gene matches. The DNA of the CDR3 is TGTGCCAGCAGCTTAGCGCACCGGGGCAGGGGGCGGCCTAATGAAAAACTGTTTTTT. This codes for CASSLAHRGRGRPNEKLFF.

The V gene is TRBV15, the J gene TRBJ2-4; the D gene is possibly TRBD2 (5 bases). Trimming left V 6 bases short and J 0 bases short, with 15 bases between. The CDR3 is made up of 16 amino acids. Germline V CDR1 and CDR2: LNHNV, YYDKDF (reference sequence). The CDR3 nucleotides are TGTGCCACCAGAGGAGGCCCTCTACTAGCCAAAAACATTCAGTACTTC. Translated, it gives CATRGGPLLAKNIQYF.

The J gene is TRBJ2-3, the V gene TRBV28, with 10 bases fitting TRBD1. Trimming at V came to 4 bases and at J to 4 bases, leaving 11 bases not matched to a gene. The V gene's germline CDR1 is MDHEN and CDR2 SYDVKM. The CDR3 is 17 amino acids. CDR3 sequence (DNA): TGTGCCAGCAGTTCCCACCCGACAGGGGGCAGGCCAGATACGCAGTATTTT. Amino acids: CASSSHPTGGRPDTQYF.

This clone has just a few counts. The chain is built from TRBV3-1 (or the pseudogene TRBV3-2) and TRBJ1-6, with no clear D. Per the germline V gene, CDR1 is LGHDT and CDR2 is YNNKEL (reference sequence). The ends were cut back, 4 bases at V and 9 bases at J, with 10 bases in the middle. This CDR3 is 13 amino acids long. DNA of the CDR3: TGTGCCAGCAGCCCCTCCCCTAGTTCACCCCTCCACTTT. Encoded protein: CASSPSPSSPLHF.

The chain uses TRBV21-1 and TRBJ1-5; the DNA was not used to check the table's D call, TRBD1. TRBV21-1 is marked as a pseudogene. CDR3 length: 15 amino acids. The CDR3 bases are TGTGCCAGCAGCAAAGCCGGACAGGGGGGTCAGCCCCAGCATTTT. This encodes CASSKAGQGGQPQHF.

This clone has only one observation. The CDR3 bases are TGTGCCTGGAGTGAGGACTGGGGTTCCCAAGAGACCCAGTACTTC. Amino acid sequence: CAWSEDWGSQETQYF. The chain employs TRBV30 and TRBJ2-5; possibly TRBD2 for D (5 bases). CDR3 length equals 15 residues. The V and J ends lost 1 base and 1 base respectively, with 13 bases between them. Germline-derived CDR1 and CDR2 are GTSNPN and SVGIG (reference sequence).

The rearrangement joins TRBV3-1 (or the pseudogene TRBV3-2) to TRBJ1-4; D not resolved. Germline-derived CDR1 and CDR2 are LGHDT and YNNKEL (reference sequence). The germline V and J ends were trimmed by 1 base and 13 bases, with 16 bases remaining between them. CDR3 length equals 14 residues. CDR3: CASSQVGEDKGLFF. The CDR3, as DNA: TGTGCCAGCAGCCAAGTCGGGGAGGATAAGGGACTGTTTTTT.

The chain has TRBV6-5 and TRBJ2-2; D is possibly TRBD2 (6 bases). The CDR3 loop spans 13 amino acids. Germline V CDR1 and CDR2: MNHEY, SVGAGI. Deletions cut 7 bases from V and 5 bases from J, with 11 bases between. DNA of the CDR3: TGTGCCAGCACAGGACTACAGACCGGGGAGCTGTTTTTT. As protein: CASTGLQTGELFF.

This clone came up a few times. The V gene is TRBV5-1, the J gene TRBJ2-7; 16 nucleotides match TRBD2. The J segment lost 5 bases and the V segment lost 4 bases, leaving 9 bases of the junction unmatched. The CDR3 consists of 17 residues. The germline V gene encodes CDR1 SGHRS and CDR2 YFSETQ. DNA for the CDR3: TGCGCCAGCAGCCTCGGGACTAGCGGGAGGGCCTTGGACGAGCAGTACTTC. This codes for CASSLGTSGRALDEQYF.